This T cell receptor (beta chain) was recovered during a study of Graves' ophthalmopathy and Graves' hyperthyroidism. The study amplified TCR beta CDR3 regions using RNA transcripts. An opening RT-PCR round employed HTBI primers and preceded a second-round multiplex PCR. TCRdb recomputed calls from the multiplex PCR reads with MiXCR, one row per CDR3 protein. The sample has about 620,000 distinct CDR3 sequences; about 24% are singletons. Findings of the study overall: Ophthalmopathy and stable hyperthyroidism were discriminated by a 13-signature model, with over 85% sensitivity and around 77% specificity.

Concerning this clonotype: Its antigen is unidentified.

The germline V gene has CDR1 SEHNR and CDR2 FQNEAQ (reference sequence). The trim removed 7 bases at V and 2 bases at J, leaving 5 bases unmatched. The CDR3 runs 14 residues. Material for sequencing was peripheral blood. The clonotype originates from a woman aged 18 to 35 with stable Graves' hyperthyroidism. Some clones in this sample may be carry-over from other donors' samples. The chain has TRBV7-9 and TRBJ1-2, with 9 nucleotides matching TRBD1. The CDR3 DNA reads as TGTGCCAGCACCAAAGGGACAGGGAACTATGGCTACACCTTC. Amino acid sequence: CASTKGTGNYGYTF.